The rows below give T cell receptor beta chains drawn from one sample of a study of blood T cell repertoires in COVID-19. TCRdb's table, derived via immunoSEQ multiplex PCR, lists solely in-frame clones and lacks some. The sample shows under 450,000 clones, about four fifths of them seen only once. The sample consisted of peripheral blood. Receptor source: a human donor with acute or convalescent COVID-19. The donor label of this sample is uncertain. Each CDR3 is given without its conserved first and last residue. D genes are given only for firm matches.

CDR3: SVDDRKNYGYT
D: .
V: TRBV29-1

CDR3: ASTSGGTGNTIY
D: .
V: TRBV19

CDR3: AWSGGGAGVVEQF
D: TRBD2
V: TRBV30

CDR3: ASSIRQTGTGGEAF
D: TRBD1
V: TRBV19

CDR3: ATRDRYNTGELF
D: TRBD1
V: TRBV25-1

CDR3: ASRMDRTNTIY
D: TRBD1
V: TRBV6-5

CDR3: ASSRSLLNTEAF
D: .
V: TRBV11-2

CDR3: ATEGFWLQVNTEAF
D: .
V: TRBV24-1

CDR3: ASSLDGYRQPQH
D: .
V: TRBV7-2

CDR3: ASSPDSTGVTAF
D: TRBD1
V: TRBV18

CDR3: ASSFTGGADGANVLT
D: TRBD1
V: TRBV5-4

CDR3: ASSETGGTEAF
D: TRBD1
V: TRBV18

CDR3: ATSRDQYEQY
D: .
V: TRBV15

CDR3: ASSLDSLRNTEAF
D: .
V: TRBV11-2

CDR3: ASSSANEKLF
D: .
V: TRBV6-6

CDR3: ASSRARTGRMGGYT
D: TRBD1
V: TRBV19

CDR3: ASTPGQSLYQPQH
D: .
V: TRBV6-6

CDR3: AWSAQTGSYT
D: TRBD1
V: TRBV30

CDR3: ASSERDGLAGSPYNEQF
D: TRBD2
V: TRBV2

CDR3: ASSRPRDRSPLH
D: TRBD1
V: TRBV25-1

CDR3: ASSLADRAADTQY
D: TRBD1
V: TRBV5-1

CDR3: ASSFSATNEKLF
D: .
V: TRBV5-1

CDR3: ASSLATGGAGETQY
D: .
V: TRBV5-1